The 27 T cell receptor beta chains below come from one sample, sequenced in a study of shared clonotypes between healthy human individuals. Repertoires were generated with immunoSEQ multiplex PCR, while TCRdb's copy carries only in-frame clones and drops some. The data contain roughly 1 million clones, about 70% of them seen just once; the ten biggest clones take up roughly 1.5%. The sequencing sample was made of memory CD4+ T cells sorted from blood. The subset here: CD45RA-negative fraction. Source of these receptors: a man aged 18 to 30 in good health.

The chain is built from TRBV5-1 and TRBJ1-1, with TRBD1 as a possible D gene (5 bases). CDR3 length: 15 amino acids. Germline V gene sequence: CDR1 SGHRS, CDR2 YFSETQ. Trimming removed 0 bases from V and 0 bases from J, with 9 bases in between. CDR3 nucleotides: TGCGCCAGCAGCTTGGGCCGGGGGGTGAACACTGAAGCTTTCTTT. Translated: CASSLGRGVNTEAFF.

CDR3 nucleotides: TGCGCCAGCACCCCCTTGAGGGGGGCCGGGGAGCTGTTTTTT. Translating it yields CASTPLRGAGELFF. V gene TRBV4-3 combines with J gene TRBJ2-2; D may be TRBD1 or TRBD2 (6 bases each). Germline V gives CDR1 LGHNA, CDR2 YSLEER. Trimming shortened V by 7 bases and J by 6 bases, and 15 bases separated the two germline ends. This CDR3 contains 14 residues.

The chain employs TRBV6-1 and TRBJ1-2; no definite D call. V dropped 2 bases and J dropped 7 bases, with 8 bases sitting between them. Germline V gene sequence: CDR1 MNHNS, CDR2 SASEGT. This CDR3 has 12 residues. CDR3 DNA sequence: TGTGCCAGCAGTGAATTAATGGGTGGCTACACCTTC. It specifies CASSELMGGYTF.

In regard to this clone: This may stem from a read error, because a much larger clone lies one nucleotide away. V is TRBV5-7 and J is TRBJ2-5; D not resolved. TRBV5-7 carries the ORF label, with uncertain function. CDR3 length: 11 residues. The V and J ends lost 2 bases and 1 base respectively, with 0 bases between them. As DNA, the CDR3 is TGTGCCAGCAGCTTCCAAGAGACCCAGTACTTC. Residues: CASSFQETQYF.

CDR3 bases: TGTGCCAGAAGCTCCGACAACAGACAGACCTACGAGCAGTACTTC. Its protein product is CARSSDNRQTYEQYF. The rearrangement joins TRBV5-3 to TRBJ2-7, with a weak D call TRBD1 (5 bases). TRBV5-3 is designated an ORF whose function remains uncertain. The CDR3 covers 15 residues. V lost 3 bases and J lost 2, with 15 bases in between.

This clone was observed a few times. This rearrangement joins TRBV28 to TRBJ2-7; D gene unclear. The CDR3 runs 12 residues. V lost 11 bases to trimming and J lost 2 bases, with 13 bases between them. CDR1 is MDHEN and CDR2 is SYDVKM in the germline V gene. The DNA of the CDR3 is TGTGCCTCCCGAGCGAAAGCCTACGAGCAGTACTTC. It is translated as CASRAKAYEQYF.

The sample holds one count of this clone. The chain employs TRBV27 and TRBJ2-1; D is undetermined. Per the germline V gene, CDR1 is MNHEY and CDR2 is SMNVEV (reference sequence). Trimming shortened V by 2 bases and J by 6 bases, and 8 bases separated the two germline ends. The CDR3 is 13 residues long. Here the CDR3 DNA reads TGTGCCAGCAGTTTAAGGCGGATCAATGAGCAGTTCTTC. This codes for CASSLRRINEQFF.

This chain connects TRBV5-4 to TRBJ2-7, with 7 bases that match TRBD2. The length of the CDR3 is 14 residues. V lost 4 bases, J lost 3 bases, and 7 bases stayed unmatched. Germline-derived CDR1 and CDR2 are SGHNT and YYREEE (reference sequence). CDR3 amino acids: CASSESGTRYEQYF. The DNA of the CDR3 is TGTGCCAGCAGCGAAAGCGGGACCCGCTACGAGCAGTACTTC.

The genes are TRBV13 and TRBJ2-7; D uncertain. This CDR3 has 13 residues. V lost 2 bases, J lost 0 bases, and 5 bases lay in between. Germline V gene lookup returns CDR1 PRHDT and CDR2 FYEKMQ (reference sequence). As DNA, the CDR3 is TGTGCCAGCAGCTTAATGACCTCCTACGAGCAGTACTTC. This translates into CASSLMTSYEQYF.

This chain joins TRBV30 and TRBJ1-6, with 8 bases that match TRBD1. This CDR3 has 16 residues. The germline V gene has CDR1 GTSNPN and CDR2 SVGIG (reference sequence). The ends lost 1 base at V and 11 bases at J; junction bases unmatched: 13. This chain's CDR3 is CAWSAPAGTGFAPLHF. CDR3 bases: TGTGCCTGGAGTGCGCCCGCCGGGACAGGTTTTGCACCCCTCCACTTT.

This rearrangement joins TRBV6-6 to TRBJ2-7; D call uncertain. This CDR3 is built from 13 residues. V was pared by 0 bases and J by 6 bases, with 9 bases between. Germline V gene lookup returns CDR1 MNHNY and CDR2 SVGAGI (reference sequence). CDR3: CASSYSQSSEQYF. The CDR3, as DNA: TGTGCCAGCAGTTACTCGCAGTCGAGCGAGCAGTACTTC.

V and J are TRBV2 and TRBJ2-3, with TRBD2 identical over 8 bases. The germline V gene has CDR1 SNHLY and CDR2 FYNNEI. V was pared by 1 base and J by 1 base, with 4 bases of the junction left unmatched. This CDR3 spans 16 amino acids. In DNA, the CDR3 is TGTGCCAGCAGTGAAGGTCTGCGGGGGGGCACAGATACGCAGTATTTT. This encodes CASSEGLRGGTDTQYF.

V is TRBV5-1 and J is TRBJ2-2; D might be TRBD1 (5 bases). Germline V gives CDR1 SGHRS, CDR2 YFSETQ. There are 15 residues in the CDR3. The germline V and J ends were trimmed by 3 bases and 0 bases, with 9 bases remaining between them. This CDR3 reads CASSSTVSNTGELFF. For the CDR3, the DNA is TGCGCCAGCAGCTCGACAGTCTCGAACACCGGGGAGCTGTTTTTT. The full variable domain, completed using reference TRBV5-1 and TRBJ2-2, is KAGVTQTPRYLIKTRGQQVTLSCSPISGHRSVSWYQQTPGQGLQFLFEYFSETQRNKGNFPGRFSGRQFSNSRSEMNVSTLELGDSALYLCASSSTVSNTGELFFGEGSRLTVL.

This chain uses TRBV2 with TRBJ2-7; possible D gene TRBD2, 5 bases. The V end was cut by 6 bases, the J end by 0 bases, with 18 bases between. CDR1 is SNHLY, CDR2 FYNNEI, per germline. The CDR3 sequence is 16 residues long. The CDR3 DNA follows: TGTGCCAGCAGCGACTACATATCGGATACCTCCTACGAGCAGTACTTC. This gives the protein CASSDYISDTSYEQYF.

The CDR3 is CASSVSGLPFF. The CDR3 DNA follows: TGTGCCAGCAGTGTTAGCGGGTTGCCGTTCTTC. The V and J genes are TRBV2 and TRBJ2-1; 7 bases agree with TRBD2. Germline assignment: CDR1 SNHLY and CDR2 FYNNEI. The CDR3 sequence is 11 residues long. V shed 4 bases and J 15 bases; nucleotides not matched to a gene: 6. Supplemented by reference TRBV2 and TRBJ2-1, the full variable domain reads EPEVTQTPSHQVTQMGQEVILRCVPISNHLYFYWYRQILGQKVEFLVSFYNNEISEKSEIFDDQFSVERPDGSNFTLKIRSTKLEDSAMYFCASSVSGLPFFGPGTRLTVL.

This clone appeared many times. The chain has TRBV20-1 and TRBJ2-3; no clear D. CDR3 length: 10 amino acids. The V gene lost 2 bases and the J gene lost 6 bases, with 3 bases spanning the gap. The V gene's germline CDR1 is DFQATT and CDR2 SNEGSKA (reference sequence). DNA of the CDR3: TGCAGTGCTAGAAGTGATACGCAGTATTTT. This sequence encodes CSARSDTQYF.

A few counts support this clone. This sequence joins TRBV7-9 and TRBJ1-3; D gene unclear. This CDR3 is 15 amino acids long. Trimming left V 2 bases short and J 0 bases short, with 8 bases between. CDR1 SEHNR and CDR2 FQNEAQ come from the germline V gene (reference sequence). As DNA, the CDR3 is TGTGCCAGCAGCTTACCAGTGCTCTCTGGAAACACCATATATTTT. Its translation is CASSLPVLSGNTIYF.

The CDR3 DNA sequence: TGTGCCAGCAGTTTTCGGACAGCATGGAGCTCTGGGGCCAACGTCCTGACTTTC. It specifies CASSFRTAWSSGANVLTF. This chain connects TRBV27 to TRBJ2-6; a weak D match, TRBD1 (6 bases). Germline V lookup: CDR1 MNHEY, CDR2 SMNVEV (reference sequence). The CDR3 extends over 18 amino acids. V gave up 3 bases and J gave up 0 bases, with 15 bases separating them.

The chain recombines TRBV5-1 with TRBJ1-1; D unresolved. The CDR3 consists of 13 residues. Germline lookup yields CDR1 SGHRS and CDR2 YFSETQ. Trimming removed 5 bases from V and 7 bases from J, with 15 bases in between. In DNA form, the CDR3 reads TGCGCCAGCAGGACCCCCCCGAATCATGAAGCTTTCTTT. Its protein product is CASRTPPNHEAFF.

The rearrangement links TRBV6-5 to TRBJ1-5, with D hard to call. This CDR3 has 15 residues. V was shortened by 6 bases and J by 4 bases, with 16 bases between the two germline ends. Looked up from germline, CDR1 is MNHEY and CDR2 is SVGAGI. CDR3 sequence reads: CASSRVGGLNQPQHF. CDR3 coding DNA: TGTGCCAGCAGCCGGGTAGGAGGTCTTAATCAGCCCCAGCATTTT.

The sample holds a few counts of this clone. The CDR3 DNA reads as TGTGCCAGTAGCTTCCCTAGCGGGAGGGCAAAGGGAGGATCGGTTGAGCAGTTCTTC. It encodes CASSFPSGRAKGGSVEQFF. The chain carries TRBV19 and TRBJ2-1, with TRBD2 matching over 12 bases. V lost 6 bases to trimming and J lost 9 bases; unmatched junction nucleotides: 21. Germline V gives CDR1 LNHDA, CDR2 SQIVND (reference sequence). The length of the CDR3 is 19 residues.

This clone was observed a single time. The J gene is TRBJ2-5, the V gene TRBV5-1, with a possible D match to TRBD2 (6 bases). The CDR3 is 12 amino acids. V dropped 5 bases and J dropped 4 bases, with 9 bases sitting between them. Germline CDR1 reads SGHRS; CDR2 reads YFSETQ. The CDR3 region has the DNA TGCGCCAGCAGGGGGGGTGGAGAGACCCAGTACTTC. It codes for CASRGGGETQYF.

Concerning this clone itself: The same CDR3 can be traced to other DNA sequences in this sample. J is TRBJ1-5 and V is TRBV19, with D tentatively TRBD1 (6 bases). V lost 0 bases and J lost 4, with 10 bases in between. Germline-derived CDR1 and CDR2 are LNHDA and SQIVND (reference sequence). This CDR3 region has 15 residues. The CDR3 DNA is TGTGCCAGTAGTATAGATGGGGGCCCGAATCAGCCCCAGCATTTT. The encoded protein is CASSIDGGPNQPQHF.

Comments on this clone: Additional DNA sequences in this sample encode the identical CDR3. This chain joins TRBV18 and TRBJ2-1; 10 nucleotides align to TRBD2. The junction had 4 bases not matched to a gene; V was cut back by 3 bases and J by 2 bases. The CDR3 consists of 16 residues. Germline CDR1 KGHSH, CDR2 LQKENI. CDR3 DNA sequence: TGTGCCAGCTCACCCGATACTAGCGGGGCCTACAATGAGCAGTTCTTC. Protein sequence: CASSPDTSGAYNEQFF. Drawing the rest from reference TRBV18 and TRBJ2-1, the complete variable domain is NAGVMQNPRHLVRRRGQEARLRCSPMKGHSHVYWYRQLPEEGLKFMVYLQKENIIDESGMPKERFSAEFPKEGPSILRIQQVVRGDSAAYFCASSPDTSGAYNEQFFGPGTRLTVL.

This clone has just one count. V is TRBV5-1 and J is TRBJ1-4, with D perhaps TRBD1 (5 bases). Looked up from germline, CDR1 is SGHRS and CDR2 is YFSETQ. Trimming pared 4 bases from V and 4 bases from J, leaving 17 bases between. The CDR3 sequence is 16 residues long. CDR3: CASSTFGTDINEKLFF. CDR3 sequence (DNA): TGCGCCAGCAGCACCTTTGGGACGGACATTAATGAAAAACTGTTTTTT.

This chain uses TRBV7-6 with TRBJ2-3; D not certain. The length of the CDR3 is 13 residues. V shed 2 bases and J shed 4 bases, with 7 bases lying between them. The germline V gene has CDR1 SGHVS and CDR2 FNYEAQ. The CDR3 protein is CASSLRQADTQYF. The CDR3 DNA reads TGTGCCAGCAGCTTAAGGCAAGCAGATACGCAGTATTTT.

This clone was counted between two and nine times. This sample also contains other DNA sequences that code for the same CDR3. This chain joins TRBV18 and TRBJ2-4; the D is unclear. The CDR3 has 15 amino acids. The V gene's germline CDR1 is KGHSH and CDR2 LQKENI. Trimming pared 3 bases from V and 0 bases from J, leaving 9 bases between. CDR3 nucleotides: TGTGCCAGCTCACCGCGCGAGGCAGCCAAAAACATTCAGTACTTC. This encodes CASSPREAAKNIQYF.